This entry concerns a single T cell receptor (delta chain). The antigen remains unidentified. The entry originates in a study of Vδ1+ human thymocytes. Study findings and constraints: In the thymus, TRG and TRD repertoires looked highly polyclonal with Gaussian CDR3 lengths. Despite high sort purity, roughly 18% of thymic T cell receptor delta sequences were Vdelta2.

The CDR3 is 19 amino acids. Unmatched junction bases numbered 13, after V lost 4 bases and J lost 1 base. Germline V gene sequence: CDR1 TSWWSYY, CDR2 QGS. RNA was extracted from the cells and then reverse transcribed. Pooled V-gene forward primers with one constant-region reverse primer generated the CDR3 amplicons by multiplex PCR. TCRdb reanalysed the multiplex PCR reads via CATT. The table lists about 73,000 delta-chain clones, approximately 30% of them singletons. The sequencing input was Vdelta1+ gamma-delta thymocytes from the thymus. Subset here: FACS-sorted CD3+ TCRalphabeta- TCRVdelta1+ TCRVdelta2- thymocytes. The J gene is TRDJ1, the V gene TRDV1; 12 positions agree with TRDD3. This TCR derives from a boy in the first two years of life who had congenital heart surgery. The CDR3 sequence is CALGGPPWGIRSSTDKLIF. CDR3 nucleotides: TGTGCTCTTGGGGGTCCCCCCTGGGGGATACGTTCTAGCACCGATAAACTCATCTTT.